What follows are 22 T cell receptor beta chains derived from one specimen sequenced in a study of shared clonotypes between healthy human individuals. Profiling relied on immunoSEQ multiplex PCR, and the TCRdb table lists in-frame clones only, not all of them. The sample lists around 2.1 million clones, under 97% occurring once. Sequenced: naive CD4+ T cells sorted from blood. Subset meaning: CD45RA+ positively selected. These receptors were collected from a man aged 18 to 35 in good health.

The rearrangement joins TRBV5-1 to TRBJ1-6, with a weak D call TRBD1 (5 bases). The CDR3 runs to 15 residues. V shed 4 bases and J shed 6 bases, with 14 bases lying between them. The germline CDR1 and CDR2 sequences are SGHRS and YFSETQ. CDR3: CASSPGGGFNSPLHF. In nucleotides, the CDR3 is TGCGCCAGCAGCCCCGGCGGGGGGTTTAATTCACCCCTCCACTTT. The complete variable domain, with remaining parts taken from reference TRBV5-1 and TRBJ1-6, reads KAGVTQTPRYLIKTRGQQVTLSCSPISGHRSVSWYQQTPGQGLQFLFEYFSETQRNKGNFPGRFSGRQFSNSRSEMNVSTLELGDSALYLCASSPGGGFNSPLHFGNGTRLTVT.

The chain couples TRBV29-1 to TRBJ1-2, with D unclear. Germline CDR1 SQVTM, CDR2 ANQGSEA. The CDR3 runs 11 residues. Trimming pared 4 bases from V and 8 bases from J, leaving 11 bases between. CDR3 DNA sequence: TGCAGCGTTGGGGCAGGCGACGGCTACACCTTC. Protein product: CSVGAGDGYTF.

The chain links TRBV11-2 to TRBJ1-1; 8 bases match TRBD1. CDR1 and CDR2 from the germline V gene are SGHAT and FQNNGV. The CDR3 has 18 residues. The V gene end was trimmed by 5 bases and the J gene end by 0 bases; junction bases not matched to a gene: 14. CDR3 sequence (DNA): TGTGCCAGCAGCGTTCTGCGAGGACAGGGCCCTTTGAACACTGAAGCTTTCTTT. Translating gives CASSVLRGQGPLNTEAFF.

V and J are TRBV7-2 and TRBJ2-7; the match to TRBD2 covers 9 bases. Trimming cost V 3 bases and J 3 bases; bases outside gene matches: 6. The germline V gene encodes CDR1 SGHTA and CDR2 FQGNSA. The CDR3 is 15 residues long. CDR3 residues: CASSFSGGGGYEQYF. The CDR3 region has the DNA TGTGCCAGCAGCTTTAGCGGGGGTGGTGGCTACGAGCAGTACTTC.

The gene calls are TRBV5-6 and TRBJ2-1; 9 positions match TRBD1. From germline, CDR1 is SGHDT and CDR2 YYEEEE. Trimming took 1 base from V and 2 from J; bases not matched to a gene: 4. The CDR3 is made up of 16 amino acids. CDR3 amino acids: CASSLFNRGPYNEQFF. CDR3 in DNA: TGTGCCAGCAGCTTGTTCAACAGGGGGCCCTACAATGAGCAGTTCTTC.

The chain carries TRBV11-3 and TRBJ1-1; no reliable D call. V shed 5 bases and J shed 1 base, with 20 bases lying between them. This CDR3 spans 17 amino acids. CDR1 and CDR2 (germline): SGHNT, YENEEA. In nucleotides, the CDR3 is TGTGCCAGCAGCCGACCCTCAAGCGGGCCCCAGAACACTGAAGCTTTCTTT. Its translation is CASSRPSSGPQNTEAFF.

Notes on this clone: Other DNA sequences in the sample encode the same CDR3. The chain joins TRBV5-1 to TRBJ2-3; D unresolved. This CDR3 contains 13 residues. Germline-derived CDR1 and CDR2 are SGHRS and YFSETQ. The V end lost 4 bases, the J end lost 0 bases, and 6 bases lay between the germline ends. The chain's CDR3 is CASSLGSTDTQYF. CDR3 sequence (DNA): TGCGCCAGCAGCCTAGGGAGCACAGATACGCAGTATTTT.

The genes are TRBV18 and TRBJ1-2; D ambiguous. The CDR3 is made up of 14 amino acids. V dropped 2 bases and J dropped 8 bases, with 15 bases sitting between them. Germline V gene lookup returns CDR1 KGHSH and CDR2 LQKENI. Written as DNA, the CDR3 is TGTGCCAGCTCACCAAGCGACTCCATTGAGGGCTACACCTTC. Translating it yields CASSPSDSIEGYTF.

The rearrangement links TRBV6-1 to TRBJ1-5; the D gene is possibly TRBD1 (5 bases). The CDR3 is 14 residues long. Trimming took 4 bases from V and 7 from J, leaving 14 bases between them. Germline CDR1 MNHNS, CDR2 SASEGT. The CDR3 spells CASSGDSYGQPQHF. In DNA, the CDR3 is TGTGCCAGCAGTGGGGACTCCTACGGACAGCCCCAGCATTTT.

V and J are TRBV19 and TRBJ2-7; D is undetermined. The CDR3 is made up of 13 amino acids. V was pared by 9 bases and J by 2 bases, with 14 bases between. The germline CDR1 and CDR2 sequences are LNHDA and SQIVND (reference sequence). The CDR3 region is CASTAGGAYEQYF. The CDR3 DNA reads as TGTGCCAGCACAGCCGGCGGCGCCTACGAGCAGTACTTC.

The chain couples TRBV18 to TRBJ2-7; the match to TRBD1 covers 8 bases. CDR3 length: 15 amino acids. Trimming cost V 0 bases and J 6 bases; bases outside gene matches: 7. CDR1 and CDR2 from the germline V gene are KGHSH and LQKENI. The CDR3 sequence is CASSPPQGAASEQYF. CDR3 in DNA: TGTGCCAGCTCACCACCGCAGGGGGCAGCCTCCGAGCAGTACTTC. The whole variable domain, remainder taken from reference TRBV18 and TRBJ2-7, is NAGVMQNPRHLVRRRGQEARLRCSPMKGHSHVYWYRQLPEEGLKFMVYLQKENIIDESGMPKERFSAEFPKEGPSILRIQQVVRGDSAAYFCASSPPQGAASEQYFGPGTRLTVT.

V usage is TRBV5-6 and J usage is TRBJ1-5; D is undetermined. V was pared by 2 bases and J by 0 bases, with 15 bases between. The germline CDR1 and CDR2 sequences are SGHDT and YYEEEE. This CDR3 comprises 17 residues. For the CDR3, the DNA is TGTGCCAGCAGCTTTAGCCGGTTTGGGGATAGCAATCAGCCCCAGCATTTT. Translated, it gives CASSFSRFGDSNQPQHF.

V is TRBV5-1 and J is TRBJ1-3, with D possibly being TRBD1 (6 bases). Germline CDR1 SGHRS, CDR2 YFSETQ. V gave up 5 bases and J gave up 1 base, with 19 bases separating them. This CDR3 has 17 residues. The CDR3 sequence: CASSPLAGANSGNTIYF. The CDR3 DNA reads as TGCGCCAGCAGTCCCCTGGCAGGGGCTAATTCTGGAAACACCATATATTTT. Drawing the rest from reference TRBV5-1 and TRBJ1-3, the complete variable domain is KAGVTQTPRYLIKTRGQQVTLSCSPISGHRSVSWYQQTPGQGLQFLFEYFSETQRNKGNFPGRFSGRQFSNSRSEMNVSTLELGDSALYLCASSPLAGANSGNTIYFGEGSWLTVV.

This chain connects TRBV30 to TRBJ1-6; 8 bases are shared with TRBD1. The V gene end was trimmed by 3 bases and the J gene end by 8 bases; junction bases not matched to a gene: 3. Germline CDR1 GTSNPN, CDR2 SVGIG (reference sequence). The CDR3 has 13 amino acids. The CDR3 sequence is CAWRDREDSPLHF. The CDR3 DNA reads TGTGCCTGGAGGGACAGGGAAGATTCACCCCTCCACTTT. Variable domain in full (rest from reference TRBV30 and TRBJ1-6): SQTIHQWPATLVQPVGSPLSLECTVEGTSNPNLYWYRQAAGRGLQLLFYSVGIGQISSEVPQNLSASRPQDRQFILSSKKLLLSDSGFYLCAWRDREDSPLHFGNGTRLTVT.

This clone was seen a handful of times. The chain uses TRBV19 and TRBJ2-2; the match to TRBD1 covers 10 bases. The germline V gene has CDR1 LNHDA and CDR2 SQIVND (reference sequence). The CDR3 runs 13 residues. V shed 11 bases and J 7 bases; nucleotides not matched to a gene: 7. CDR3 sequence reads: CACGTGDGGELFF. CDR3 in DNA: TGTGCCTGTGGGACAGGGGATGGCGGGGAGCTGTTTTTT. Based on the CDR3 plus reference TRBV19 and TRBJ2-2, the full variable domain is DGGITQSPKYLFRKEGQNVTLSCEQNLNHDAMYWYRQDPGQGLRLIYYSQIVNDFQKGDIAEGYSVSREKKESFPLTVTSAQKNPTAFYLCACGTGDGGELFFGEGSRLTVL.

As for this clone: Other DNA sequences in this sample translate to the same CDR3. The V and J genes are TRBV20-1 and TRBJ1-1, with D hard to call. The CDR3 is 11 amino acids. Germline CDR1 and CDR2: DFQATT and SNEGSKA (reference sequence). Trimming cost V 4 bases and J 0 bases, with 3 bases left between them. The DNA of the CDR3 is TGCAGTGCTACTATGAACACTGAAGCTTTCTTT. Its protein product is CSATMNTEAFF.

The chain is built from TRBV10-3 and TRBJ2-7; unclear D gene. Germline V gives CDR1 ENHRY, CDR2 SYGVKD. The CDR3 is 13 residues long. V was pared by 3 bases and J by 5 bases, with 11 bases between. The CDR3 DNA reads TGTGCCATCAGTGACGTGGGTGGACACGAGCAGTACTTC. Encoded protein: CAISDVGGHEQYF.

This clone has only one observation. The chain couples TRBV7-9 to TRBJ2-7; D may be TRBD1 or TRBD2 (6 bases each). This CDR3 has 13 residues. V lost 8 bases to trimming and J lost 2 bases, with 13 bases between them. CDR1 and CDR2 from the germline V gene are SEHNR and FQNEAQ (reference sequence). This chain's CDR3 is CASSRGVTYEQYF. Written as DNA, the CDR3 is TGTGCCAGCTCAAGGGGGGTAACCTACGAGCAGTACTTC.

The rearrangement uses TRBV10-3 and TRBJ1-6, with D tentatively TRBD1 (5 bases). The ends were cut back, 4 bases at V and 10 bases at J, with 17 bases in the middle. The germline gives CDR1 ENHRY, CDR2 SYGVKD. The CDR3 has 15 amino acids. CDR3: CAISADSMATSPLHF. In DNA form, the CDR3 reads TGTGCCATCAGTGCCGACAGTATGGCAACATCACCCCTCCACTTT.

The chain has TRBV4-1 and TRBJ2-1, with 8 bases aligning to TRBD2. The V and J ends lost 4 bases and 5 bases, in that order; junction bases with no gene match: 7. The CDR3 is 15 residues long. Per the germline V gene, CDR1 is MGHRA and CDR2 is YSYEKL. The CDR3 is CASSLGGGQDNEQFF. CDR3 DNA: TGCGCCAGCAGCCTAGGCGGGGGGCAGGACAATGAGCAGTTCTTC.

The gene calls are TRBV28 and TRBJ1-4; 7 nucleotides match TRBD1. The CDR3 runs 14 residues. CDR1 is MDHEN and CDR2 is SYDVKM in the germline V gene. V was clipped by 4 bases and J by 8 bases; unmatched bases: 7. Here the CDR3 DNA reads TGTGCCAGCAGTTCTCCGGGACAGCTAGAAAAACTGTTTTTT. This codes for CASSSPGQLEKLFF.

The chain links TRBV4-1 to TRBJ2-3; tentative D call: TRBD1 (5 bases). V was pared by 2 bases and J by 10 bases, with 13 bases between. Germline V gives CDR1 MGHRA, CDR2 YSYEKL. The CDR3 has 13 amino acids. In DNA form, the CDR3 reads TGCGCCAGCAGCCAAAATCAGGGTGGTCCGCAGTATTTT. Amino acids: CASSQNQGGPQYF.